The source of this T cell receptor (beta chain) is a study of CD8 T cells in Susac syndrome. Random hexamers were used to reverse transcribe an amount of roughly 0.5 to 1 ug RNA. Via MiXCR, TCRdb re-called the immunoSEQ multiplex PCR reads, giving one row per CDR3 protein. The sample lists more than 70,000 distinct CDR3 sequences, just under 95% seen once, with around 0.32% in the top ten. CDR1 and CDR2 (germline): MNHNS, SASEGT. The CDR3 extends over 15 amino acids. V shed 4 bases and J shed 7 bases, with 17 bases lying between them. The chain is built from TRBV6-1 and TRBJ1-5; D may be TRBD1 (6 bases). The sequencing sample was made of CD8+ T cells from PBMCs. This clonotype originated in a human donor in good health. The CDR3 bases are TGTGCCAGCAGTGGACAGGAACTATTGGGGCAGCCCCAGCATTTT. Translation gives CASSGQELLGQPQHF.